A selection of T cell receptor beta chains follows, all from one sample in a study of T-cell reconstitution after alpha-beta-depleted transplantation in children. TCRdb reprocessed the PCR reads via MiXCR and lists one record per CDR3 protein. The sample gives around 420,000 distinct CDR3 sequences, around 15% of which show up once; less than 30% is in the top ten. Sample: PBMCs, mostly from graft donor cells, taken 360 days after TCRalphabeta/CD19-depleted stem cell transplant. The receptors shown here come from a boy under three years old who had a stem cell transplant for Wiskott-Aldrich syndrome, so the T cells may come from the graft donor. Each CDR3 is given with its conserved first and last residue. D genes are given only for firm matches. Part of the rows lack a size; the others show once, few, many or a class for expanded clones.

v_gene: TRBV24-1; abundance: .; d_gene: .; j_gene: TRBJ2-3; CDR3nt: TGTGCCACCAGCGGACAGACCACAGATACGCAGTATTTT; CDR3aa: CATSGQTTDTQYF
v_gene: TRBV20-1; abundance: .; d_gene: .; j_gene: TRBJ1-4; CDR3nt: TGCAGTGCTAGTATAGGGGGAAGCGAAAAACTGTTTTTT; CDR3aa: CSASIGGSEKLFF
v_gene: TRBV7-6; abundance: .; d_gene: TRBD1; j_gene: TRBJ2-5; CDR3nt: TGTGCCAGCAGCTTAGCCCCGACAGGGTCGTACCAAGAGACCCAGTACTTC; CDR3aa: CASSLAPTGSYQETQYF
v_gene: TRBV5-1; abundance: few; d_gene: TRBD1; j_gene: TRBJ2-7; CDR3nt: TGCGCCAGCAGCACAGACAGGGGTTTCGACGAGCAGTACTTC; CDR3aa: CASSTDRGFDEQYF
v_gene: TRBV12-3/TRBV12-4; abundance: many; d_gene: .; j_gene: TRBJ2-7; CDR3nt: TGTGCCAGCAGCTCCCATAGTCCCTCACTCCCCTACGAGCAGTACTTC; CDR3aa: CASSSHSPSLPYEQYF
v_gene: TRBV10-3; abundance: few; d_gene: TRBD1; j_gene: TRBJ2-2; CDR3nt: TGTGCCAGCCAGGGGGCAGTTGCGAACACCGGGGAGCTGTTTTTT; CDR3aa: CASQGAVANTGELFF
v_gene: TRBV12-3/TRBV12-4; abundance: few; d_gene: TRBD1; j_gene: TRBJ1-1; CDR3nt: TGTGCCAGCAGTCCTTGGGACAGGATGAACACTGAAGCTTTCTTT; CDR3aa: CASSPWDRMNTEAFF
v_gene: TRBV4-1; abundance: many; d_gene: .; j_gene: TRBJ2-4; CDR3nt: TGCGCCAGCAGTTATAAACCAGCCAAAAACATTCAGTACTTC; CDR3aa: CASSYKPAKNIQYF
v_gene: TRBV20-1; abundance: .; d_gene: TRBD2; j_gene: TRBJ2-4; CDR3nt: TGCAGTGCTAGAGGGGGACTAGCGGGAGGGAACATTCAGTACTTC; CDR3aa: CSARGGLAGGNIQYF
v_gene: TRBV18; abundance: .; d_gene: .; j_gene: TRBJ2-6; CDR3nt: TGTGCCAGCTCACCTTTAGCCAGCTCTGGGGCCAACGTCCTGACTTTC; CDR3aa: CASSPLASSGANVLTF
v_gene: TRBV29-1; abundance: many; d_gene: .; j_gene: TRBJ2-2; CDR3nt: TGCAGCGCTGCTCGGGGCCGTATCACCGGGGAGCTGTTTTTT; CDR3aa: CSAARGRITGELFF
v_gene: TRBV5-6; abundance: .; d_gene: TRBD2; j_gene: TRBJ2-1; CDR3nt: TGTGCCAGCAGCTTGGGCCTAGCGGGACCCAACAATGAGCAGTTCTTC; CDR3aa: CASSLGLAGPNNEQFF
v_gene: TRBV5-1; abundance: many; d_gene: TRBD2; j_gene: TRBJ2-1; CDR3nt: TGCGCCAGCAGCTCACTAGCGGGGAAGAAGTTCTTC; CDR3aa: CASSSLAGKKFF
v_gene: TRBV7-2; abundance: few; d_gene: TRBD1; j_gene: TRBJ2-5; CDR3nt: TGTGCCAGCAGCAATAGACAGGGCCCTCAAGAGACCCAGTACTTC; CDR3aa: CASSNRQGPQETQYF
v_gene: TRBV6-2/TRBV6-3; abundance: .; d_gene: .; j_gene: TRBJ2-2; CDR3nt: TGTGCCAGCAGTTACGCAGGAGCGGACACCGGGGAGCTGTTTTTT; CDR3aa: CASSYAGADTGELFF
v_gene: TRBV27; abundance: .; d_gene: .; j_gene: TRBJ2-3; CDR3nt: TGTGCCAGCAAAATAGCGACAGTGACAGATACGCAGTATTTT; CDR3aa: CASKIATVTDTQYF
v_gene: TRBV4-1; abundance: .; d_gene: .; j_gene: TRBJ1-6; CDR3nt: TGCGCCAGCAGCCAAGTTCCAGGGTATGCACCCCTCCACTTT; CDR3aa: CASSQVPGYAPLHF
v_gene: TRBV4-3; abundance: few; d_gene: .; j_gene: TRBJ2-3; CDR3nt: TGCGCCAGCAGCCAAGACGGGGCCCCCACAGATACGCAGTATTTT; CDR3aa: CASSQDGAPTDTQYF
v_gene: TRBV5-1; abundance: few; d_gene: .; j_gene: TRBJ2-2; CDR3nt: TGCGCCAGCAGCCCAGGGGCTGTGGAAACCGGGGAGCTGTTTTTT; CDR3aa: CASSPGAVETGELFF
v_gene: TRBV7-2; abundance: few; d_gene: TRBD2; j_gene: TRBJ2-7; CDR3nt: TGTGCCAGCAGCTTAGAAGTCCTAGCGGGCCCCTACGAGCAGTACTTC; CDR3aa: CASSLEVLAGPYEQYF
v_gene: TRBV5-4; abundance: .; d_gene: .; j_gene: TRBJ2-1; CDR3nt: TGTGCCAGCAGCTTAAGGACCGGCTCCTACAATGAGCAGTTCTTC; CDR3aa: CASSLRTGSYNEQFF
v_gene: TRBV12-5; abundance: .; d_gene: TRBD2; j_gene: TRBJ2-1; CDR3nt: TGTGCTAGTGGTTTACTAATTAGCGGGGGGGCCCCCCCCAACAATGAGCAGTTCTTC; CDR3aa: CASGLLISGGAPPNNEQFF
v_gene: TRBV10-3; abundance: few; d_gene: .; j_gene: TRBJ1-1; CDR3nt: TGTGCCATCTCTGTGCTAAAGGTTGGGGCTGAAGCTTTCTTT; CDR3aa: CAISVLKVGAEAFF
v_gene: TRBV5-1; abundance: few; d_gene: .; j_gene: TRBJ2-3; CDR3nt: TGCGCCAGCAGTACAGCTAGCACAGATACGCAGTATTTT; CDR3aa: CASSTASTDTQYF
v_gene: TRBV18; abundance: few; d_gene: .; j_gene: TRBJ1-5; CDR3nt: TGTGCCAGCTCACCGGGGGAAAAAAATCAGCCCCAGCATTTT; CDR3aa: CASSPGEKNQPQHF
v_gene: TRBV10-2; abundance: few; d_gene: .; j_gene: TRBJ2-7; CDR3nt: TGCGCCGCAGGGAATGCCTACGAGCAGTACTTC; CDR3aa: CAAGNAYEQYF
v_gene: TRBV9; abundance: few; d_gene: TRBD2; j_gene: TRBJ2-1; CDR3nt: TGTGCCACCAGCCCCACCCCACTAGCGGGAGGCCCGGGGGCCTTC; CDR3aa: CATSPTPLAGGPGAF
v_gene: TRBV7-9; abundance: .; d_gene: .; j_gene: TRBJ1-1; CDR3nt: TGTGCCAGCAGGAATACAGGAGAAATGAACACTGAAGCTTTCTTT; CDR3aa: CASRNTGEMNTEAFF
v_gene: TRBV4-1; abundance: few; d_gene: .; j_gene: TRBJ2-1; CDR3nt: TGCGCCAGCAGCCAAGGGATAGTCGGGGAGCAGTTCTTC; CDR3aa: CASSQGIVGEQFF
v_gene: TRBV18; abundance: once; d_gene: TRBD2; j_gene: TRBJ2-4; CDR3nt: TGTGCCAGCTCAGGGACTAGCGGGGACATTCAGTACTTC; CDR3aa: CASSGTSGDIQYF
v_gene: TRBV5-1; abundance: many; d_gene: .; j_gene: TRBJ2-6; CDR3nt: TGCGCCAGCAGCTTGGTAGGAACTGGGGCCAACGTCCTGACTTTC; CDR3aa: CASSLVGTGANVLTF
v_gene: TRBV6-5; abundance: many; d_gene: TRBD1; j_gene: TRBJ2-1; CDR3nt: TGTGCCAGCAGTTACGGGACAGGGATCGACAATGAGCAGTTCTTC; CDR3aa: CASSYGTGIDNEQFF
v_gene: TRBV5-1; abundance: few; d_gene: TRBD1; j_gene: TRBJ2-5; CDR3nt: TGCGCCAGCAGCTTGTTCGGATGGACAGGGGGGTCAAGGTACCAAGAGACCCAGTACTTC; CDR3aa: CASSLFGWTGGSRYQETQYF
v_gene: TRBV2; abundance: .; d_gene: .; j_gene: TRBJ2-3; CDR3nt: TGTGCCAGTGCACCGGGACCCCTCACAGATACGCAGTATTTT; CDR3aa: CASAPGPLTDTQYF
v_gene: TRBV7-2; abundance: .; d_gene: .; j_gene: TRBJ2-7; CDR3nt: TGTGCCAGCAGCTTAGATTTAGCGGTCAGCTCCTACGAGCAGTACTTC; CDR3aa: CASSLDLAVSSYEQYF
v_gene: TRBV10-3; abundance: few; d_gene: TRBD2; j_gene: TRBJ2-1; CDR3nt: TGTGCCATCAGTGAGGCGGGAGGACCTTTATACAATGAGCAGTTCTTC; CDR3aa: CAISEAGGPLYNEQFF
v_gene: TRBV5-1; abundance: .; d_gene: .; j_gene: TRBJ2-2; CDR3nt: TGCGCCAGCAGCTTGGACCCGATAACCGGGGAGCTGTTTTTT; CDR3aa: CASSLDPITGELFF
v_gene: TRBV4-1; abundance: .; d_gene: TRBD1; j_gene: TRBJ1-2; CDR3nt: TGCGCCAGCAGCCGTCCCGGGACAGGGTTGGATGGCTACACCTTC; CDR3aa: CASSRPGTGLDGYTF
v_gene: TRBV12-3/TRBV12-4; abundance: .; d_gene: .; j_gene: TRBJ2-5; CDR3nt: TGTGCCAGCAGTTGGAGGGTACCACCTCGGGGAGAGACCCAGTACTTC; CDR3aa: CASSWRVPPRGETQYF
v_gene: TRBV5-1; abundance: few; d_gene: TRBD2; j_gene: TRBJ2-2; CDR3nt: TGCGCCAGCAAGACTAGCGGGAGGACCGGGGAGCTGTTTTTT; CDR3aa: CASKTSGRTGELFF
v_gene: TRBV28; abundance: .; d_gene: .; j_gene: TRBJ2-6; CDR3nt: TGTGCCAGTCGGACACCGGGACGTGGCTCTGGGGCCAACGTCCTGACTTTC; CDR3aa: CASRTPGRGSGANVLTF
v_gene: TRBV12-3/TRBV12-4; abundance: few; d_gene: .; j_gene: TRBJ1-6; CDR3nt: TGTGCCAGCAGTTTGTACGGGAATTCACCCCTCCACTTT; CDR3aa: CASSLYGNSPLHF
v_gene: TRBV30; abundance: few; d_gene: .; j_gene: TRBJ2-7; CDR3nt: TGTGCCTGGAGTGCCGGACAGTCCTACGAGCAGTACTTC; CDR3aa: CAWSAGQSYEQYF
v_gene: TRBV6-1; abundance: .; d_gene: .; j_gene: TRBJ1-5; CDR3nt: TGTGCCAGCATAGAGGGGGTCAATCAGCCCCAGCATTTT; CDR3aa: CASIEGVNQPQHF
v_gene: TRBV10-2; abundance: few; d_gene: .; j_gene: TRBJ2-1; CDR3nt: TGCGCCAGCAGTGAGTCAGGCATGAATGAGCAGTTCTTC; CDR3aa: CASSESGMNEQFF
v_gene: TRBV12-3/TRBV12-4; abundance: many; d_gene: .; j_gene: TRBJ2-7; CDR3nt: TGTGCCAGCAGTTTTGGTATAGCGGAGAGCTCCTACGAGCAGTACTTC; CDR3aa: CASSFGIAESSYEQYF
v_gene: TRBV10-3; abundance: few; d_gene: .; j_gene: TRBJ2-2; CDR3nt: TGTGCCATCAGGCCGGGTCTACCGAACACCGGGGAGCTGTTTTTT; CDR3aa: CAIRPGLPNTGELFF
v_gene: TRBV7-2; abundance: .; d_gene: .; j_gene: TRBJ2-2; CDR3nt: TGTGCCAGCAGCTTAAGTTGGGCCGGGGAGCTGTTTTTT; CDR3aa: CASSLSWAGELFF
v_gene: TRBV12-3/TRBV12-4; abundance: few; d_gene: TRBD1; j_gene: TRBJ1-1; CDR3nt: TGTGCCAGCAGTTTAAGGGACAGTAAGGCTGAAGCTTTCTTT; CDR3aa: CASSLRDSKAEAFF
v_gene: TRBV5-1; abundance: few; d_gene: .; j_gene: TRBJ2-7; CDR3nt: TGCGCCAGCAGCTTGGGTAGGGAGGCCTCCTACGAGCAGTACTTC; CDR3aa: CASSLGREASYEQYF
v_gene: TRBV7-2; abundance: .; d_gene: TRBD1; j_gene: TRBJ2-7; CDR3nt: TGTGCCAGCAGCCTCCGGACAGGGAGTTTCTACGAGCAGTACTTC; CDR3aa: CASSLRTGSFYEQYF
v_gene: TRBV7-2; abundance: .; d_gene: TRBD1; j_gene: TRBJ1-2; CDR3nt: TGTGCCAGCAGCGCACAGGGGGGGAACTATGGCTACACCTTC; CDR3aa: CASSAQGGNYGYTF
v_gene: TRBV2; abundance: .; d_gene: .; j_gene: TRBJ2-7; CDR3nt: TGTGCCAGCCGACGTGGTTTTTCCTACGAGCAGTACTTC; CDR3aa: CASRRGFSYEQYF